This T cell receptor beta chain was identified in a study of blood T cell repertoires in COVID-19. Study background: Acute and convalescent COVID-19 samples came from the United States, Italy and Spain.

Clones were sequenced by immunoSEQ multiplex PCR, and TCRdb holds only the in-frame ones, with some missing. The table includes about 280,000 clones, roughly 86% detected once. V was shortened by 5 bases and J by 1 base, with 14 bases between the two germline ends. This CDR3 is built from 15 residues. CDR1 and CDR2 from the germline V gene are MNHEY and SVGAGI. The V gene is TRBV6-5, the J gene TRBJ1-1; the D is unclear. The sample comprised peripheral blood. This receptor was obtained from a man aged 18 to 30 with active or convalescent COVID-19. The CDR3 DNA is TGTGCCAGCAGTCTCGGCGGAGGATGGAACACTGAAGCTTTCTTT. Its translation is CASSLGGGWNTEAFF.